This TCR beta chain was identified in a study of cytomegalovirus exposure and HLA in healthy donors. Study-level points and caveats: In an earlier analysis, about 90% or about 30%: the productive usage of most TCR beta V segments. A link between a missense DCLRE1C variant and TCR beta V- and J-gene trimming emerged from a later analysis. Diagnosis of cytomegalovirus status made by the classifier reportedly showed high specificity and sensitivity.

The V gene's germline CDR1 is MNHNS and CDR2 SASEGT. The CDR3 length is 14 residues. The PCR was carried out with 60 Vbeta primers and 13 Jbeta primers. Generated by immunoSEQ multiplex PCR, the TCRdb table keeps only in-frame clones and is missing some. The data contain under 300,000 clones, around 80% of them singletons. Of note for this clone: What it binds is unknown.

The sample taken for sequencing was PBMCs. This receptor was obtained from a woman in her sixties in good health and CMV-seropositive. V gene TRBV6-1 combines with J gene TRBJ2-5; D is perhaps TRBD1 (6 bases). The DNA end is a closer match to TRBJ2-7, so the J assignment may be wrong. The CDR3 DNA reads TGTGCCAGCAGGGGAACAGGGACCTCCTACGAGCAGTACTTC. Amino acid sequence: CASRGTGTSYEQYF.